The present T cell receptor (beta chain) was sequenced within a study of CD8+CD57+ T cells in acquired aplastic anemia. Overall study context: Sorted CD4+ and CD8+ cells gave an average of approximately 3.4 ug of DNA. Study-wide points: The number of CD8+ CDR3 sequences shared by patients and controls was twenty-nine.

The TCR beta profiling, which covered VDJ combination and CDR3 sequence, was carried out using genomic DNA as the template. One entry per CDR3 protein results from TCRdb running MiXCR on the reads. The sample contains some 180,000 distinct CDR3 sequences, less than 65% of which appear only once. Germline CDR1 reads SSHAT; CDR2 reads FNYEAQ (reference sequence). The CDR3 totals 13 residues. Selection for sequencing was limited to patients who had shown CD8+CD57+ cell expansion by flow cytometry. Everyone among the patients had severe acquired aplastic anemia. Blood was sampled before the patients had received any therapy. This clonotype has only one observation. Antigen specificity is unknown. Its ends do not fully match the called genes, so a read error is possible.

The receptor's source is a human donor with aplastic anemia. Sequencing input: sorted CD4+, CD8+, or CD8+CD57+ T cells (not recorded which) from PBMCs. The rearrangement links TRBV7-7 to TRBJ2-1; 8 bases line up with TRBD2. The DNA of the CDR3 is TGTGCTAGCAGCGTCGGGGGGGGCAATGAGCAGTTCTTC. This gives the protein CASSVGGGNEQFF.